This TCR beta chain was identified in a study of cytomegalovirus exposure and HLA in healthy donors (TCRdb year 2017). In the study overall: An earlier analysis of approximately 550 of the donors reported 250 to 300 Gb of sequence data and roughly 110 million unique TCR beta sequences from roughly 180 million T cells. The study profiled the T cell repertoires of around 700 subjects by immunosequencing and related them to cytomegalovirus serostatus. Rather than drawing on any new phenotypic data, the later analysis identified candidate immune exposures from TCR beta sequences and the way those sequences occurred across donors. The study was designed to test whether signatures of past pathogen exposure could be identified by cataloging public T cell receptors. Every discovery cohort repertoire had been produced on one sequencing platform. Both class I and class II loci were covered by HLA typing, at four-digit resolution. The study combined high-throughput TCR immunosequencing, statistical association of individual TCRs with disease status, and machine learning to predict cytomegalovirus infection status. In a later genetic analysis, genome-wide SNP genotypes for about 65% of the roughly 700 donors were used, and that subset was treated as a discovery cohort. On average, about 200,000 unique TCR beta nucleotide sequences were sequenced per donor among 350 to 400 genotyped donors of the cohort, with about 19% of those sequences being non-productive. Donor age, sex, ethnicity and CMV serostatus were collected together with the repertoire data. About five DR-DQ haplotypes were handled as single units for association and clustering because linkage in the cohort was strong. Typing coverage varied by locus: roughly 620-630 donors for A, B, C, DRB1 and DQB1; roughly 560 for DQA1; 600 to 610 for DPA1; more than 450 for DPB1. A later analysis re-examined previously published TCR beta repertoires from roughly 650 donors and added high-resolution HLA genotyping to investigate patterns of TCR occurrence. An earlier analysis of some 600 of the donors applied high-throughput TCR beta sequencing to assess whether each TCR beta V gene segment acted as functional or pseudogenic. An early release that covered about 600 HLA-typed donors contained around 330 gigabases of sequencing data and approximately 85 million unique TCR sequences. Along with the roughly 700-subject first cohort, a separate validation cohort of over 90 different subjects was used. The genetic ancestry cluster associated with self-reported Caucasian donors included around four fifths of the 398 genotyped donors.

Libraries came from the immunoSEQ multiplex PCR assay. The multiplex PCR relied on a mix of 60 forward primers for TCR Vbeta segments and 13 reverse primers for TCR Jbeta segments. A multiplex PCR assay on genomic DNA amplified the CDR3 region of rearranged TCR beta genes. The amplified TCR beta libraries were sequenced on the Illumina HiSeq System as 87-base-pair reads. As for how the authors treated the data: A later analysis counted approximately 74 million unique TCR beta chains across the 650 to 700 repertoires, and roughly 9.9 million of these chains were shared by at least two donors. To remove PCR and sequencing errors, raw reads were error-corrected and collapsed into unique sequences using a nearest-neighbor algorithm that merged closely related sequences. V, D and J gene segments were assigned by aligning CDR3 sequences to IMGT reference sequences. For a sequence to be retained, a match of at least six nucleotides was required to both a V gene segment and a J gene segment. Rearrangements were called productive when the CDR3 lacked stop codons and stayed in frame with V and J; all others were non-productive. Following IMGT convention, CDR3 was defined as the stretch from the second conserved V-encoded cysteine up to the conserved J-encoded phenylalanine. The earlier analysis of 500 to 650 of the donors excluded any sequence lacking an unambiguous match to a single V gene segment. An earlier analysis of approximately 590 of the donors called V segments functional above 56.7% productive rearrangements and segregating when the between-donor standard deviation exceeded 5%. To diagnose cytomegalovirus status from the catalog of TCR beta chain sequences, a statistical classification framework was built. V and J gene assignment, in a later analysis, came from comparing TCR nucleotide sequences with IMGT/GENE-DB human TR gene sequences. In a later analysis, CDR3 sequences and most-parsimonious VDJ recombination scenarios were assigned using the TCRdist pipeline. A later analysis defined each TCR beta chain by its CDR3 amino acid sequence plus V-gene family, and excluded reads lacking a unique V-gene family. In a later analysis, approximately 590 highly shared, low-generation-probability nucleotide sequences were removed to address suspected cross-contamination and a sequencing artifact. In a later analysis, a clonal expansion index was calculated for each public chain from normalized within-repertoire ranks of inferred template counts. Generation probabilities in a later analysis came from a VDJ recombination model fitted to out-of-frame rearrangements, and those results were checked against IGoR. In a later analysis, hypergeometric tests were used to score TCR-TCR, TCR-HLA and TCR-CMV co-occurrence, with a repertoire-size bias correction applied to TCR pairs. False discovery rates were estimated in a later analysis by permuting HLA or CMV assignments 20 times. In a later analysis, co-occurring TCRs were grouped with DBSCAN, and TCRdist sequence similarity was added when clustering was performed within HLA-allele-positive subsets. Co-occurrence clustering excluded repertoires with fewer than 30,000 or more than 120,000 public chains, plus five with anomalous nucleotide sharing. The clones in this table, taken by TCRdb from immuneACCESS, are in-frame only. Not every clone is retained; where verified, under half of the shortfall comes from an unresolved V gene, and the cause of the rest is unknown. For V, J and clone size, that table is used; D and trimming come from the DNA. This sample has 150,000 to 200,000 clones in its table, and 81% of those were observed once. The leading ten clones occupy 1.5% to 2% of the sample.

General study outcomes and caveats: Three of the identified cytomegalovirus-associated TCR beta chains were confirmed in vitro to be specific for cytomegalovirus antigens. Because counts were too low, seventeen rarely observed V segments, including chromosome 9 orphons, were excluded from the earlier analysis of 587 of the donors. A later analysis reported that several top co-occurrence clusters appeared linked to parvovirus B19, influenza, CMV and Epstein-Barr virus. Presence/absence analyses assumed roughly uniform sequencing depth across donors, an assumption that may not hold. According to a later analysis, TCR association rates differed among HLA loci, with DRB1 alleles showing the most associated TCRs and HLA-C alleles showing the fewest. In this cohort, only TCR beta chains were sequenced, and detectable features were limited by the absence of alpha or paired-chain data. A further reported finding was that TCR beta sequences accurately predicted the HLA-A and HLA-B alleles for most subjects in the first cohort. It was suggested by the authors that the approach could potentially be generalized to other disease states and immunological phenotypes. The 87-base-pair reads could not distinguish some IMGT-functional V segments, including TRBV6-2 and TRBV6-3, so those segments were excluded. A later analysis associated about 17,000 TCR beta sequences with specific HLA alleles at a false discovery rate of 0.05. Because some donors lacked HLA typing at each locus, the association tests relied only on the typed subset. An association between a missense DCLRE1C variant and V-gene and J-gene trimming of TCR beta chains was found in a later genetic analysis and replicated in an independent cohort. CMV serostatus was the only immune exposure information available for the cohort. In both the original and validation cohorts, the classifier was reported to diagnose cytomegalovirus status with high specificity and sensitivity. Across donors, most TCR sequences were observed very rarely, whereas some public TCRs were present in many individuals. A later analysis found that most CMV-associated TCR beta chains appeared HLA-restricted, with HLA associations seemingly driven largely by CMV exposure. Linkage disequilibrium might explain the correlated functional status among segregating V segments, but an unknown experimental factor could not be ruled out. In the study, about 150 TCR beta chains were listed as associated with cytomegalovirus. Broadly in line with IMGT annotations, most TCR beta V segments showed up in productive rearrangements about 87% or about 30% of the time in an earlier analysis of some 590 of the donors. Strong co-occurrence of HLA alleles, especially DR and DQ, made assigning TCR associations to individual alleles difficult. A later genetic analysis reported fewer N-insertions in productive TCRs among donors in an Asian-associated ancestry cluster than the roughly 620-donor mean. In a later analysis, HLA-associated TCR beta chains were found to be more clonally expanded and to have lower generation probabilities than equally common non-associated chains. A cluster of highly shared sequence variants was judged likely to represent a technical artifact of the sequencing pipeline.

CDR1 and CDR2, looked up from the germline V gene, are SNHLY and FYNNEI. Trimming leaves V shorter by 7 bases and J shorter by 7 bases, with the junction holding 10 bases beyond the gene matches. From the cysteine up to the phenylalanine, the CDR3 has a length of 15 residues. The entry retains the CDR3 DNA only, 45 bases that are in frame from base 1. The cohort consisted of approximately 670 healthy bone marrow donors. At the time of sampling, all cohort members were nominally healthy, though unrecorded immune exposures were likely present. The donor tested CMV seronegative and was one of the 352 seronegative cohort members. A peripheral blood sample was collected from each donor, and TCR beta sequencing was performed on peripheral blood mononuclear cells. The Qiagen DNeasy Blood Extraction Kit was used to extract genomic DNA from the blood cell samples. A word on this clone: The clone's antigen remains unknown. No base quality values were provided; no much bigger clone lies one nucleotide off.

The source is a man younger than 35 in good health and CMV-seronegative. The sequenced material came from PBMCs. The chain is assembled from TRBV2 and TRBJ1-2, with 12 junctional bases fitting TRBD1. The CDR3 region: CASNDPGQGARGYTF. The DNA sequence is given as TGTGCCAGCAACGATCCGGGACAGGGGGCCCGTGGCTACACCTTC. Full variable domain (CDR3 extended with the reference TRBV2 and TRBJ1-2 proteins): EPEVTQTPSHQVTQMGQEVILRCVPISNHLYFYWYRQILGQKVEFLVSFYNNEISEKSEIFDDQFSVERPDGSNFTLKIRSTKLEDSAMYFCASNDPGQGARGYTFGSGTRLTVV.